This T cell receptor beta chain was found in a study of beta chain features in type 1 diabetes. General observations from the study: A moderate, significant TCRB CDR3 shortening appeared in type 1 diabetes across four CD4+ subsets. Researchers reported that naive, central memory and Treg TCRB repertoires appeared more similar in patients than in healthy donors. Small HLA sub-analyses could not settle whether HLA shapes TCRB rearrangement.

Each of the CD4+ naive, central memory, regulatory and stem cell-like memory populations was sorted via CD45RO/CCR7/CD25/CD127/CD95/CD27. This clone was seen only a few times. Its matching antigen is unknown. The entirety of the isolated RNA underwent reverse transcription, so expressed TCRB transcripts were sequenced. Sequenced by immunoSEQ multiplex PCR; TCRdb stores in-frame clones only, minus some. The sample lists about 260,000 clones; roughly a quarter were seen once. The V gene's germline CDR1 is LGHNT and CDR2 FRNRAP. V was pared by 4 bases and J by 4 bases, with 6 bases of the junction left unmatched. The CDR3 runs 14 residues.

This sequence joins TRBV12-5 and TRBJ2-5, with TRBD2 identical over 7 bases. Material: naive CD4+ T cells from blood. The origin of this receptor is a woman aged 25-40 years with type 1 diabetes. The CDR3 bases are TGTGCTAGTGGTTCGGGACTACTCCCAGAGACCCAGTACTTC. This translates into CASGSGLLPETQYF.